Below are 9 T cell receptor beta chains sequenced from a single sample in a study of a mutant IDH1 vaccine in newly diagnosed glioma. Time point given: week 11, during vaccination. Each dose delivered 300 ug of mutant IDH1 20-mer peptide subcutaneously with imiquimod. Some clones are missing from TCRdb's copy, which holds only in-frame ones; the method was immunoSEQ multiplex PCR. This sample has fewer than 150,000 clones, with under 90% found just once. Which antigens these TCRs recognize remains unknown. This material consisted of PBMCs, taken from a glioma patient whose treatment included an IDH1 peptide vaccine. The receptors originated from a woman between 50 and 59 years old with glioma.

CDR3: CATSRGGPYEQYF. The CDR3 DNA sequence: TGTGCCACGAGCCGGGGGGGCCCCTACGAGCAGTACTTC. This sequence joins TRBV30 and TRBJ2-7, with 8 bases matching TRBD2. Germline V gene sequence: CDR1 GTSNPN, CDR2 SVGIG (reference sequence). The CDR3 contains 13 residues. Trimming at V came to 8 bases and at J to 2 bases, leaving 8 bases not matched to a gene.

This chain uses TRBV30 with TRBJ1-1; D ambiguous. The germline gives CDR1 GTSNPN, CDR2 SVGIG (reference sequence). V was shortened by 2 bases and J by 5 bases, with 9 bases between the two germline ends. This CDR3 contains 12 residues. The CDR3 DNA reads as TGTGCCTGGAGTAAACTGGGGACTGAAGCTTTCTTT. Translation: CAWSKLGTEAFF.

This rearrangement joins TRBV2 to TRBJ1-5, with 10 bases matching TRBD1. This CDR3 has 15 amino acids. After removal of 6 bases from V and 2 bases from J, the junction contained 4 bases not matched to a gene. Germline-derived CDR1 and CDR2 are SNHLY and FYNNEI. Written as DNA, the CDR3 is TGTGCCAGCAGGGGGACAGGGGCGGGCAATCAGCCCCAGCATTTT. Amino acids: CASRGTGAGNQPQHF.

The J gene is TRBJ1-4, the V gene TRBV28; no clear D gene. Trimming removed 6 bases from V and 0 bases from J, with 17 bases in between. CDR3 length: 17 residues. Germline CDR1 reads MDHEN; CDR2 reads SYDVKM. The CDR3 sequence is CASRVRGLSATNEKLFF. The CDR3, as DNA: TGTGCCAGCAGGGTGCGAGGGCTGTCGGCAACTAATGAAAAACTGTTTTTT.

This chain joins TRBV11-2 and TRBJ1-3; D may be TRBD1 (5 bases). Germline CDR1 SGHAT, CDR2 FQNNGV. The CDR3 is made up of 15 amino acids. Between the trimmed V and J ends, which lost 5 bases and 4 bases, there was a span of 15 bases. This CDR3 is CASSRGRVSGNTIYF. The CDR3 DNA follows: TGTGCCAGCAGCCGGGGCAGGGTTTCGGGAAACACCATATATTTT.

This chain joins TRBV18 and TRBJ2-5, with D maybe TRBD1 (6 bases). Looked up from germline, CDR1 is KGHSH and CDR2 is LQKENI. V was cut by 3 bases and J by 1 base, with 12 bases left in between. The CDR3 covers 15 residues. The CDR3 spells CASSPTGSRQETQYF. As DNA, the CDR3 is TGTGCCAGCTCACCCACAGGGTCTCGCCAAGAGACCCAGTACTTC.

The chain employs TRBV5-4 and TRBJ2-2; weak D call: TRBD2 (6 bases). V lost 2 bases, J lost 15 bases, and 20 bases lay in between. The CDR3 runs to 14 residues. Germline V gives CDR1 SGHNT, CDR2 YYREEE (reference sequence). CDR3 region: CASSFPREPVGMFF. In DNA, the CDR3 is TGTGCCAGCAGCTTTCCCCGGGAGCCAGTCGGAATGTTTTTT.

CDR3 region: CASNHEAFESNQPQHF. DNA of the CDR3: TGTGCCAGCAACCACGAGGCGTTCGAAAGCAATCAGCCCCAGCATTTT. V usage is TRBV11-1 and J usage is TRBJ1-5, with D uncertain. Deletions cut 7 bases from V and 1 base from J, with 17 bases between. The CDR3 has 16 residues. CDR1 is SGHAT, CDR2 FQDESV, per germline (reference sequence).

The rearrangement links TRBV9 to TRBJ2-7; 12 nucleotides line up with TRBD1. The V gene's germline CDR1 is SGDLS and CDR2 YYNGEE. Trimming cost V 4 bases and J 4 bases; bases outside gene matches: 9. The CDR3 is made up of 16 amino acids. CDR3 sequence reads: CASSPQSGQGAYEQYF. The CDR3 DNA follows: TGTGCCAGCAGCCCCCAGTCGGGACAGGGGGCTTACGAGCAGTACTTC.